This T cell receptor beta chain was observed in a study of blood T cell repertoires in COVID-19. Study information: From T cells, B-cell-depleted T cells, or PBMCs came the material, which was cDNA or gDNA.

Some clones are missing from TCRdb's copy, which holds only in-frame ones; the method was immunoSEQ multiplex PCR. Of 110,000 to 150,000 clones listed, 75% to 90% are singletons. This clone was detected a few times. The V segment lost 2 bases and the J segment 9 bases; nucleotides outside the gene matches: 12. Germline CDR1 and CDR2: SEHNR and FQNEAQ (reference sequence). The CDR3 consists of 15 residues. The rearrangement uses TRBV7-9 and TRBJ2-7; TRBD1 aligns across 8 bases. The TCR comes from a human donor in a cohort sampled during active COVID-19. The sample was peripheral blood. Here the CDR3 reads CASSLNPSGQARQYF. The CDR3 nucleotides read TGTGCCAGCAGCTTAAATCCTTCGGGACAGGCTCGGCAGTACTTC.